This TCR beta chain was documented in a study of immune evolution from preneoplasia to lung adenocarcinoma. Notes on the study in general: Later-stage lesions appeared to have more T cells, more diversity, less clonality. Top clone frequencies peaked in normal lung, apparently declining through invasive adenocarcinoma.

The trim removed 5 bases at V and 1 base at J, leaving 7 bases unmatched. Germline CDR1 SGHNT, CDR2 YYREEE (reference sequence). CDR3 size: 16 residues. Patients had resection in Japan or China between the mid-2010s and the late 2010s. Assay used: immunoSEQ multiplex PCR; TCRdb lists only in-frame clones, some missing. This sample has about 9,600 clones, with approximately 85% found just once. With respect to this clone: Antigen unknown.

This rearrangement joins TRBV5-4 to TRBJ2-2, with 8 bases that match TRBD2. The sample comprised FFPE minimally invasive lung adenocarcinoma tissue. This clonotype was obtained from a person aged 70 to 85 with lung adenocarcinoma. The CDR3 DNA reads TGTGCCAGCAGTACCTTACGGGGGGGGAACACCGGGGAGCTGTTTTTT. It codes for CASSTLRGGNTGELFF.